Sequencing of this T cell receptor beta chain was carried out in a study of Ad26.COV2.S vaccination and SARS-CoV-2 variants. Overall study results and limits: Reportedly, after vaccination the spike-specific CD8+ and CD4+ T cell responses displayed substantial breadth. Responses of T cells in total may have been underestimated by the TCR breadth and depth analyses. Vaccine and placebo groups showed comparable non-spike TCR breadth. While placebo recipients had lower spike-specific TCR breadth, vaccine recipients had more.

V dropped 6 bases and J dropped 5; count of bases not matched to a gene: 3. This CDR3 comprises 13 residues. Germline CDR1 reads LGHDT; CDR2 reads YNNKEL (reference sequence). Worth noting for this clone: What it binds is not known.

Clones were read by immunoSEQ multiplex PCR, and TCRdb kept only the in-frame ones, dropping some. The top ten clones hold 5% of a sample with roughly 150,000 clones, 86% of them seen once. This sequence was found in a human donor who had recovered from COVID-19. The chain uses TRBV3-1 (or the pseudogene TRBV3-2) and TRBJ2-3; 9 bases fit TRBD1. The sequencing here drew on peripheral blood, taken after recovery from COVID-19. The CDR3 coding sequence is TGTGCCAGCAGGTTGGGACAGGGAGATACGCAGTATTTT. It yields the protein CASRLGQGDTQYF.